These 10 T cell receptor beta chains were all obtained from the same sample, sequenced in a study of T cells in Graves' hyperthyroidism and ophthalmopathy. RNA transcripts gave rise to amplified TCR beta CDR3 regions. First-round RT-PCR of the TCR CDR3 relied on the HTBI primer set. Each CDR3 protein gets one entry after TCRdb re-called the multiplex PCR reads with MiXCR. This sample carries about 420,000 distinct CDR3 sequences, 15% to 17% of them seen once, and the ten largest clones take less than 15%. The sequenced sample consisted of blood. The source is a woman under 30 with Graves' hyperthyroidism.

This clonotype was observed a handful of times. The chain is built from TRBV20-1 and TRBJ1-5; no clear D gene. The CDR3 loop spans 12 amino acids. Germline lookup yields CDR1 DFQATT and CDR2 SNEGSKA (reference sequence). V gave up 5 bases and J gave up 4 bases, with 9 bases separating them. Written as DNA, the CDR3 is TGCAGTGCTGGAGGAGGAAATCAGCCCCAGCATTTT. Translated, it gives CSAGGGNQPQHF.

This clonotype has ten or more counts. The chain recombines TRBV28 with TRBJ1-2, with 8 bases aligning to TRBD1. Trimming cost V 6 bases and J 8 bases; bases outside gene matches: 8. CDR1 and CDR2 from the germline V gene are MDHEN and SYDVKM. The CDR3 extends over 13 amino acids. The CDR3 loop reads CASRKTGDNGYTF. Here the CDR3 DNA reads TGTGCCAGCAGGAAGACAGGGGACAACGGCTACACCTTC.

This clonotype was seen repeatedly, ten times or more. The CDR3 DNA reads TGTGCCAGCAGTACCTACCCTGGGACAGGATCGGTGGCTTTCTTT. As protein: CASSTYPGTGSVAFF. This chain uses TRBV12-3 or TRBV12-4 with TRBJ1-1; 8 bases fit TRBD1. The V gene end was trimmed by 5 bases and the J gene end by 11 bases; junction bases not matched to a gene: 16. This CDR3 comprises 15 residues.

The chain couples TRBV4-1 to TRBJ1-5, with D uncertain. The CDR3 loop spans 13 amino acids. V dropped 1 base and J dropped 3 bases, with 4 bases sitting between them. Germline V gene sequence: CDR1 MGHRA, CDR2 YSYEKL. The CDR3 loop reads CASSQGVNQPQHF. Here the CDR3 DNA reads TGCGCCAGCAGCCAAGGAGTCAATCAGCCCCAGCATTTT.

The V call is TRBV6-1, the J call TRBJ2-3; TRBD2 agrees at 9 bases. The CDR3 consists of 15 residues. Looked up from germline, CDR1 is MNHNS and CDR2 is SASEGT. V shed 4 bases, J shed 5 bases, and the junction held 7 bases outside the gene matches. The CDR3 sequence: CASSGLAEGLDTQYF. CDR3 nucleotide sequence: TGTGCCAGCAGTGGACTAGCGGAGGGCTTAGATACGCAGTATTTT.

This chain joins TRBV27 and TRBJ1-1, with 7 bases identical to TRBD1. CDR1 and CDR2 from the germline V gene are MNHEY and SMNVEV (reference sequence). This CDR3 has 13 amino acids. V shed 5 bases and J 7 bases; nucleotides not matched to a gene: 7. The DNA of the CDR3 is TGTGCCAGCAGTCAACAGGGGTTCGGTGAAGCTTTCTTT. Protein: CASSQQGFGEAFF.

There are many counts of this clonotype. This sequence joins TRBV15 and TRBJ2-5, with unresolved D. Germline V gene sequence: CDR1 LNHNV, CDR2 YYDKDF (reference sequence). CDR3 length: 14 residues. Trimming pared 1 base from V and 3 bases from J, leaving 9 bases between. CDR3 sequence (DNA): TGTGCCACCAGCAGAGTGAATGTTGAAGAGACCCAGTACTTC. Amino acids: CATSRVNVEETQYF.

This clonotype was seen only a few times. J is TRBJ1-2 and V is TRBV19, with D hard to call. Per germline, CDR1 LNHDA and CDR2 SQIVND (reference sequence). CDR3 length: 12 residues. V was trimmed by 3 bases and J by 8 bases, leaving 10 bases between them. This chain's CDR3 is CASSMGEGGYTF. The CDR3 nucleotides read TGTGCCAGTAGTATGGGAGAGGGAGGCTACACCTTC.

The J gene is TRBJ1-2, the V gene TRBV7-2; 9 nucleotides match TRBD1. The CDR3 contains 14 residues. The junction had 10 bases not matched to a gene; V was cut back by 6 bases and J by 8 bases. Germline CDR1 SGHTA, CDR2 FQGNSA. CDR3 loop: CASSLDRGREGYTF. The CDR3 region has the DNA TGTGCCAGCAGTCTGGACAGGGGAAGGGAGGGCTACACCTTC.

In this sample, this clonotype turned up many times. The V gene is TRBV6-5, the J gene TRBJ2-5, with D perhaps TRBD2 (6 bases). The CDR3 is made up of 15 amino acids. The germline CDR1 and CDR2 sequences are MNHEY and SVGAGI. Between the trimmed V and J ends, which lost 2 bases and 6 bases, there was a span of 16 bases. The CDR3 DNA reads TGTGCCAGCAGTTACGTGAGACTAGGGATGAAGACCCAGTACTTC. This codes for CASSYVRLGMKTQYF.